This TCR beta chain derives from a study of cytomegalovirus exposure and HLA in healthy donors. Study findings and constraints: The likely origin of a cluster of highly shared sequence variants was a sequencing artifact. In a later analysis, V- and J-gene trimming of beta chains associated with a DCLRE1C missense variant, replicated independently.

It was with 60 Vbeta and 13 Jbeta primers that the PCR ran. Sequencing was performed with immunoSEQ multiplex PCR; in TCRdb, only in-frame clones are kept and a portion is missing. The profile shows about 130,000 clones, over 65% of them singletons. Nominally healthy donors provided the samples, though records likely missed some immune exposures. With regard to this clone: Antigen unknown.

The source is a man in his late teens or twenties in good health and CMV-seropositive. The sample taken for sequencing was PBMCs.

The CDR3 sequence: CASSQGVEQYF. The CDR3 DNA sequence: TGTGCCAGCAGCCAAGGTGTCGAGCAGTACTTC. The chain joins TRBV4-2 to TRBJ2-5; D gene unclear. The J call may be faulty, since TRBJ2-7 better matches the DNA end. The germline V gene encodes CDR1 LGHNA and CDR2 YNFKEQ. The CDR3 extends over 11 amino acids.